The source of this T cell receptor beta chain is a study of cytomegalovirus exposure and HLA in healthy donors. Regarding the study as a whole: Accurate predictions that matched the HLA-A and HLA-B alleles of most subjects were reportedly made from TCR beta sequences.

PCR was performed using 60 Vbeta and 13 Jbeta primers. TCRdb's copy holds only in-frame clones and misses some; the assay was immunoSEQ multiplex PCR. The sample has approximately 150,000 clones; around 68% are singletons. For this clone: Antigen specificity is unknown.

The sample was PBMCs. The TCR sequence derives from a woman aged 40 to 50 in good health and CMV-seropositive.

The CDR3 region has the DNA TGTGCCATCAGTGAGCGGTCGCGGGACTTCACCTACGAGCAGTACTTC. Its translation is CAISERSRDFTYEQYF. J is TRBJ2-5 and V is TRBV10-3; perhaps TRBD2 as D (6 bases). The J call may be faulty, since TRBJ2-7 better matches the DNA end. Germline values: CDR1 ENHRY, CDR2 SYGVKD. This CDR3 comprises 16 residues.